This T cell receptor beta chain comes out of a study of Ad26.COV2.S vaccination and SARS-CoV-2 variants. Findings and limits, study-wide: Vaccine and placebo recipients had comparable breadth of non-spike TCRs. There was a possibility that the TCR breadth and depth analyses underestimated total T cell responses. The study found higher spike-specific TCR breadth in vaccine than placebo recipients.

Treatment defined: 15 to 20 received Ad26.COV2.S at low or high dose, single or two shots; several received placebo; per-sample allocation not given. Day 63 after the first vaccine or placebo injection was the time point for sampling. Vaccination used an Ad26 vector expressing Wuhan-strain SARS-CoV-2 spike. This CDR3 contains 16 residues. Trimming took 3 bases from V and 4 from J, leaving 17 bases between them. Germline V CDR1 and CDR2: MNHNS, SASEGT. The protocol was immunoSEQ multiplex PCR, while the TCRdb copy is restricted to in-frame clones and leaves out a portion. In the table there are 400,000 or so clones, roughly nine tenths of which are singletons. In the case of this clone: Its antigen remains unidentified.

The rearrangement uses TRBV6-1 and TRBJ2-3, with D possibly TRBD2 on 5 matching bases. The sequences come from peripheral blood, collected in a trial of Ad26.COV2.S vaccine versus placebo. This clonotype was obtained from a person between 18 and 65 years old who received the Ad26.COV2.S COVID-19 vaccine or a placebo. The CDR3 sequence: CASSDPRGATSDTQYF. The CDR3 DNA follows: TGTGCCAGCAGTGACCCTCGGGGAGCCACCTCAGATACGCAGTATTTT.